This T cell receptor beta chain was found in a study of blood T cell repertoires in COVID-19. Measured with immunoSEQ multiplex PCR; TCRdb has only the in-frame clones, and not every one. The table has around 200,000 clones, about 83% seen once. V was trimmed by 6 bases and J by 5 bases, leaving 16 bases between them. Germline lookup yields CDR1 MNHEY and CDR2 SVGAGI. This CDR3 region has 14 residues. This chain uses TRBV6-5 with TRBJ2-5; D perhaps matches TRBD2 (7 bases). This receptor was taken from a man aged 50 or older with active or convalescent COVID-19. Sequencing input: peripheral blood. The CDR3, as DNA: TGTGCCAGCAGAGTGGGGGGGGGCCGGGAGACCCAGTACTTC. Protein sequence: CASRVGGGRETQYF.